The count of the clone carrying this T cell receptor (beta chain) is one. The record originates from a study of OX40 agonist ivuxolimab in advanced cancers. Study-level information: Partial responses were achieved by three patients, one with hepatocellular carcinoma and two with cutaneous melanoma.

TCRdb's table, derived via immunoSEQ multiplex PCR, lists solely in-frame clones and lacks some. The data hold about 88,000 clones, with approximately 85% observed a single time. Germline-derived CDR1 and CDR2 are LNHDA and SQIVND (reference sequence). The CDR3 runs to 14 residues. V was pared by 6 bases and J by 2 bases, with 13 bases between. The receptor's source is an adult with an advanced solid tumor such as melanoma, head and neck, liver or kidney cancer. The sample consisted of CD4+ or CD8+ T cells sorted from blood, taken in a trial of the OX40 agonist ivuxolimab. The gene calls are TRBV19 and TRBJ2-5; maybe TRBD2 (6 bases). CDR3 sequence (DNA): TGTGCCAGTAGCAAAAGGAGGGATCAAGAGACCCAGTACTTC. Amino acids: CASSKRRDQETQYF.